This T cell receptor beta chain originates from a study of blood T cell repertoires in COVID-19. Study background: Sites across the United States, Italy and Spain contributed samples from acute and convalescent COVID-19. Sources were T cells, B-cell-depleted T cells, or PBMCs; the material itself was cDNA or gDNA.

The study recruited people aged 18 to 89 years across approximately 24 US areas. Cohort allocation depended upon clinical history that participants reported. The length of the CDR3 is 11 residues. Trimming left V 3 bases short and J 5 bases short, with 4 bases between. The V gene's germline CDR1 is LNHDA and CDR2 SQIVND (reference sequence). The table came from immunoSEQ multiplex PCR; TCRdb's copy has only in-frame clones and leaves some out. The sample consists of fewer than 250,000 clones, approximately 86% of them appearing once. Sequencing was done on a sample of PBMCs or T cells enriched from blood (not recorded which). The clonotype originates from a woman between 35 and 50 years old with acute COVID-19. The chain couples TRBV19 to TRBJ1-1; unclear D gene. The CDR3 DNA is TGTGCCAGTAGTATCGTTACTGAAGCTTTCTTT. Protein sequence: CASSIVTEAFF.